These 24 T cell receptor beta chains came from one sample sequenced in a study of T-cell memory formation after mild COVID-19. Using its own MiXCR run on the 5' RACE reads, TCRdb lists one record per CDR3 protein. The profile shows about 340,000 distinct CDR3 sequences, 20% of them singletons. The specimen was PBMCs or a T cell subset sorted from them (not recorded which). These receptors originate from a man in his late teens or twenties who had mild COVID-19 (a few samples of this study predate the infection). Cell type and time point are not known.

The table lists this clonotype with a few counts. The chain uses TRBV12-5 and TRBJ2-1, with 13 positions matching TRBD2. CDR1 is LGHNT, CDR2 FRNRAP, per germline. With V trimmed by 6 bases and J by 7 bases, 6 bases remained unmatched. The CDR3 is 15 residues long. This CDR3 is CASGLTSGGGNEQFF. The CDR3 bases are TGTGCTAGTGGCCTCACTAGCGGGGGGGGTAATGAGCAGTTCTTC.

The V and J genes are TRBV6-2 or TRBV6-3 and TRBJ1-1, with 8 positions matching TRBD1. The germline V gene encodes CDR1 MNHEY and CDR2 SVGEGT. V dropped 7 bases and J dropped 5; count of bases not matched to a gene: 12. The CDR3 has 15 amino acids. The CDR3 sequence is CASTAPRTGRTEAFF. The DNA for the CDR3 is TGTGCCAGCACCGCTCCTAGGACAGGGAGAACTGAAGCTTTCTTT.

The V call is TRBV20-1, the J call TRBJ1-6; maybe TRBD1 (5 bases). Germline CDR1 reads DFQATT; CDR2 reads SNEGSKA (reference sequence). The CDR3 sequence is 15 residues long. Trimming took 0 bases from V and 9 from J, leaving 15 bases between them. CDR3 amino acids: CSARDSGGGGSPLHF. CDR3 bases: TGCAGTGCTAGAGATTCCGGGGGTGGTGGTTCACCCCTCCACTTT.

The sample holds a few counts of this clonotype. The chain employs TRBV28 and TRBJ1-2, with unresolved D. V shed 6 bases and J shed 8 bases, with 16 bases lying between them. This CDR3 has 13 residues. Germline V CDR1 and CDR2: MDHEN, SYDVKM. In DNA, the CDR3 is TGTGCCAGCAGCCCTGTCTGGGTGGGAGGCTACACCTTC. Amino acid sequence: CASSPVWVGGYTF.

The chain employs TRBV6-6 and TRBJ2-7; the D is unclear. V was trimmed by 7 bases and J by 0 bases, leaving 10 bases between them. The germline CDR1 and CDR2 sequences are MNHNY and SVGAGI (reference sequence). There are 13 residues in the CDR3. DNA for the CDR3: TGTGCCAGCACGAAAACCATCTCCTACGAGCAGTACTTC. This codes for CASTKTISYEQYF.

This sequence joins TRBV7-3 and TRBJ2-1; 12 bases are shared with TRBD1. CDR1 is SGHTA and CDR2 is FQGTGA in the germline V gene. The CDR3 is 16 amino acids. Unmatched junction bases numbered 9, after V lost 4 bases and J lost 8 bases. The CDR3 protein is CASSWTGTGGFYEQFF. In DNA, the CDR3 is TGTGCCAGCAGCTGGACCGGGACAGGGGGCTTCTATGAGCAGTTCTTC.

V usage is TRBV10-3 and J usage is TRBJ1-3; D is perhaps TRBD1 (5 bases). Germline V gene lookup returns CDR1 ENHRY and CDR2 SYGVKD. Trimming removed 6 bases at V and 7 bases at J, with 16 bases between. This CDR3 is built from 14 residues. CDR3 in amino acids: CAIRDINFGNTIYF. The DNA of the CDR3 is TGTGCCATCAGGGACATTAATTTCGGGAACACCATATATTTT.

The chain recombines TRBV6-2 or TRBV6-3 with TRBJ2-1, with D perhaps matching TRBD1 (6 bases). The V and J ends lost 6 bases and 4 bases respectively, with 16 bases between them. CDR1 MNHEY and CDR2 SVGEGT come from the germline V gene. The CDR3 covers 15 residues. CDR3 sequence reads: CASRVSGARYNEQFF. CDR3 DNA: TGTGCCAGCAGGGTGTCAGGGGCGAGGTACAATGAGCAGTTCTTC.

This clonotype has a handful of counts. The chain carries TRBV29-1 and TRBJ2-5, with TRBD1 matching 7 bases. V gave up 6 bases and J gave up 1 base; unmatched junction bases: 5. The germline V gene has CDR1 SQVTM and CDR2 ANQGSEA. This CDR3 has 13 amino acids. The CDR3: CSVNRGLQETQYF. The CDR3 DNA follows: TGCAGCGTGAACAGGGGCCTCCAAGAGACCCAGTACTTC.

This clonotype was seen only a few times. The rearrangement links TRBV4-2 to TRBJ1-2; no clear D gene. This CDR3 is 14 amino acids long. The V gene lost 3 bases and the J gene lost 3 bases, with 11 bases spanning the gap. CDR1 is LGHNA and CDR2 is YNFKEQ in the germline V gene. CDR3 residues: CASSQGPLYYGYTF. DNA of the CDR3: TGTGCCAGCAGCCAGGGCCCCCTGTACTATGGCTACACCTTC.

This clonotype occurred many times. The rearrangement joins TRBV4-2 to TRBJ2-5, with D possibly being TRBD2 (5 bases). The germline V and J ends were trimmed by 1 base and 5 bases, with 14 bases remaining between them. The germline V gene encodes CDR1 LGHNA and CDR2 YNFKEQ. This CDR3 is built from 15 residues. CDR3 DNA: TGTGCCAGCAGCCAAGGGCCTAGCCCATACGAGACCCAGTACTTC. It codes for CASSQGPSPYETQYF.

This clonotype turned up a few times. J is TRBJ2-1 and V is TRBV20-1; the D gene could be TRBD1 or TRBD2 (5 bases each). The V gene's germline CDR1 is DFQATT and CDR2 SNEGSKA (reference sequence). This CDR3 spans 14 amino acids. The germline V and J ends were trimmed by 3 bases and 8 bases, with 17 bases remaining between them. CDR3 amino acids: CSARGPGPGDEQFF. The DNA of the CDR3 is TGCAGTGCTAGGGGCCCGGGACCCGGCGATGAGCAGTTCTTC.

This clonotype was detected only a few times. The chain uses TRBV29-1 and TRBJ1-4, with D perhaps matching TRBD1 (6 bases). V dropped 7 bases and J dropped 5 bases, with 14 bases sitting between them. Per the germline V gene, CDR1 is SQVTM and CDR2 is ANQGSEA. The CDR3 totals 13 residues. The CDR3 DNA reads TGCAGCGCCGGGCGTCAGGGGAATGAAAAACTGTTTTTT. Its translation is CSAGRQGNEKLFF.

In regard to this clonotype: An end of the junction does not agree with germline; a read error may underlie this. The chain links TRBV5-4 to TRBJ2-5; either TRBD1 or TRBD2 may supply D (7 bases each). Germline loops: CDR1 SGHNT, CDR2 YYREEE (reference sequence). The CDR3 is made up of 14 amino acids. CDR3: CASSLETGRETKYF. The CDR3, as DNA: TGTGCCAGCAGCTTGGAGACAGGGCGGGAGACCAAGTACTTC.

The CDR3 DNA follows: TGTGCCAGCAGAGGACAGGGTTACGAGCAGTACGTC. The encoded protein is CASRGQGYEQYV. The chain is built from TRBV28 and TRBJ2-7; 8 bases fit TRBD1. After removal of 6 bases from V and 4 bases from J, the junction contained 2 bases not matched to a gene. Germline lookup yields CDR1 MDHEN and CDR2 SYDVKM. This CDR3 has 12 amino acids.

This clonotype has a handful of counts. This chain joins TRBV12-3 or TRBV12-4 and TRBJ1-1; 7 bases match TRBD1. This CDR3 region has 14 residues. After removal of 6 bases from V and 5 bases from J, the junction contained 9 bases not matched to a gene. The CDR3 region has the DNA TGTGCCAGCAGCTTACAGGGGATCGGGACTGAAGCTTTCTTT. Protein sequence: CASSLQGIGTEAFF.

This clonotype came up many times. This rearrangement joins TRBV3-1 to TRBJ2-5; tentatively, D is TRBD1 (5 bases). Trimming removed 3 bases from V and 6 bases from J, with 20 bases in between. This CDR3 is 16 amino acids long. Germline lookup yields CDR1 LGHDT and CDR2 YNNKEL (reference sequence). The CDR3 DNA follows: TGTGCCAGCAGCCATCGGACGCGTGCAGGGTTGAAGACCCAGTACTTC. Its translation: CASSHRTRAGLKTQYF.

The chain links TRBV4-1 to TRBJ1-2; D remains ambiguous. This CDR3 is built from 15 residues. Looked up from germline, CDR1 is MGHRA and CDR2 is YSYEKL. With 0 bases removed from V and 4 bases from J, the gap between germline ends came to 12 bases. The CDR3 reads CASSQDPLGLYGYTF. The DNA of the CDR3 is TGCGCCAGCAGCCAAGATCCCCTAGGTCTCTATGGCTACACCTTC.

This clonotype occurred a few times. This rearrangement joins TRBV2 to TRBJ2-1; no definite D call. This CDR3 has 11 residues. Germline V CDR1 and CDR2: SNHLY, FYNNEI. Between the trimmed V and J ends, which lost 0 bases and 10 bases, there was a span of 4 bases. The DNA for the CDR3 is TGTGCCAGCAGTGAAGCGTCGGAGCAGTTCTTC. Translating it yields CASSEASEQFF.

The chain uses TRBV20-1 and TRBJ1-1; TRBD1 agrees at 7 bases. CDR1 and CDR2 (germline): DFQATT, SNEGSKA (reference sequence). Germline trimming cut 5 bases from V and 0 bases from J; bases unmatched to any gene: 3. The CDR3 covers 13 residues. CDR3 DNA: TGCAGTGCTGGGACAGCCTTGAACACTGAAGCTTTCTTT. Translation: CSAGTALNTEAFF.

The rearrangement links TRBV12-3 or TRBV12-4 to TRBJ1-1; D is unclear. The CDR3 spans 13 residues. Trimming removed 11 bases from V and 0 bases from J, with 13 bases in between. CDR3 sequence: CASKLAMNTEAFF. DNA for the CDR3: TGTGCCTCCAAGCTCGCTATGAACACTGAAGCTTTCTTT.

In its sample, this clonotype was seen a few times. The chain has TRBV20-1 and TRBJ2-7, with D hard to call. CDR1 is DFQATT, CDR2 SNEGSKA, per germline (reference sequence). Trimming took off 0 bases at V and 9 bases at J, with 12 bases between the two ends. This CDR3 comprises 12 residues. Here the CDR3 reads CSAREGPARQYV. CDR3 sequence (DNA): TGCAGTGCTAGAGAAGGCCCCGCCCGGCAGTACGTC.

The CDR3 nucleotides read TGCAGCGCCCCCCGGAGCCCACGGGAGACCCAGTACTTC. Protein sequence: CSAPRSPRETQYF. The rearrangement uses TRBV20-1 and TRBJ2-5; D ambiguous. The CDR3 has 13 residues. Looked up from germline, CDR1 is DFQATT and CDR2 is SNEGSKA (reference sequence).

This clonotype was observed a few times. The rearrangement uses TRBV4-3 and TRBJ2-1, with unresolved D. Germline lookup yields CDR1 LGHNA and CDR2 YSLEER. There are 13 residues in the CDR3. V was trimmed by 0 bases and J by 3 bases, leaving 3 bases between them. The CDR3 nucleotides are TGCGCCAGCAGCCAAGATCTCTACAATGAGCAGTTCTTC. Amino acids: CASSQDLYNEQFF.